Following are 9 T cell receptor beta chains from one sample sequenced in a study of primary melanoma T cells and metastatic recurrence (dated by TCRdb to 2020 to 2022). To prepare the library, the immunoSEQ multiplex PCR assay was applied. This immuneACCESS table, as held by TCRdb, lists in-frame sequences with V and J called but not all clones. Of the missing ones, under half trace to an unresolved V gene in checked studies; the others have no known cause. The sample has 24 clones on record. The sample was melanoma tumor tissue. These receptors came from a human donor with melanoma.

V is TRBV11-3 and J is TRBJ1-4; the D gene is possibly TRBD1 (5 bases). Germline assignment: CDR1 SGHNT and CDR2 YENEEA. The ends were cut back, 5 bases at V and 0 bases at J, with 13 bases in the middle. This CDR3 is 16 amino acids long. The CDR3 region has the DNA TGTGCCAGCAGCCCTGGGACCGTTTCAACTAATGAAAAACTGTTTTTT. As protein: CASSPGTVSTNEKLFF.

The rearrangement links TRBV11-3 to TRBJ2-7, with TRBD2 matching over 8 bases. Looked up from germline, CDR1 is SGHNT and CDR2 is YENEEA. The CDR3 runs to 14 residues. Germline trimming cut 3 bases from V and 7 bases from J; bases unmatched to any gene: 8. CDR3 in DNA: TGTGCCAGCAGCTTCCAGCGGGGGACGGGGGAGCAGTACTTC. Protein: CASSFQRGTGEQYF.

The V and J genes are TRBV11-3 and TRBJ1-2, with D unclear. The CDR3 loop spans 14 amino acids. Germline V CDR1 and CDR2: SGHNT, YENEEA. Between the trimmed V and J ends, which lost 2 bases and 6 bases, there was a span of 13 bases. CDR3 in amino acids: CASSLSWRPHGYTF. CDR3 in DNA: TGTGCCAGCAGCTTAAGTTGGAGACCCCATGGCTACACCTTC.

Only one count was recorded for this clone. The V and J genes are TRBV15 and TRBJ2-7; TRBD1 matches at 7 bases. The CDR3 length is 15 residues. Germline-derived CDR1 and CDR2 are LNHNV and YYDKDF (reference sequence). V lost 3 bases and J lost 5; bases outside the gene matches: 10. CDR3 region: CATSSPQTGINEQYF. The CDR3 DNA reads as TGTGCCACCAGCAGCCCTCAGACAGGGATCAACGAGCAGTACTTC. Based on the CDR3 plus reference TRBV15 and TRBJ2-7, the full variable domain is DAMVIQNPRYQVTQFGKPVTLSCSQTLNHNVMYWYQQKSSQAPKLLFHYYDKDFNNEADTPDNFQSRRPNTSFCFLDIRSPGLGDTAMYLCATSSPQTGINEQYFGPGTRLTVT.

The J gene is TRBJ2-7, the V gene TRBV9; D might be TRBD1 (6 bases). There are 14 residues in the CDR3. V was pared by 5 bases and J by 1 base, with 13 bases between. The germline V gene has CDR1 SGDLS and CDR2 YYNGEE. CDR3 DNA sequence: TGTGCCAGCAGTGTCGGGACAACTTCCTACGAGCAGTACTTC. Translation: CASSVGTTSYEQYF.

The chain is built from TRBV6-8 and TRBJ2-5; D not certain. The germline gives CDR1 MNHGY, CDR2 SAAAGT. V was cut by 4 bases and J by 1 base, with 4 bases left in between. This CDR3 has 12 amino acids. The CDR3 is CASSFTQETQYF. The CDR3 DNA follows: TGTGCCAGCAGTTTCACCCAAGAGACCCAGTACTTC.

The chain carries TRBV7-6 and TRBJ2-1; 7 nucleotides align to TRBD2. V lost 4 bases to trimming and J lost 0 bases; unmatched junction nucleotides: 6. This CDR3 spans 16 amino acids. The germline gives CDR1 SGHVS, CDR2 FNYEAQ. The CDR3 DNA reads TGTGCCAGCAGCTCGCGCGGGGGTTTCTCCTACAATGAGCAGTTCTTC. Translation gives CASSSRGGFSYNEQFF.

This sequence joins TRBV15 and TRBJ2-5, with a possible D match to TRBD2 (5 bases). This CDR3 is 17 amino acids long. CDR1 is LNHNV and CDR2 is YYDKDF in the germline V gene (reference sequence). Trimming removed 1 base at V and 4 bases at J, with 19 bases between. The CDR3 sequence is CATSRGTFKNLAETQYF. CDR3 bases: TGTGCCACCAGCAGAGGGACCTTCAAGAATCTAGCAGAGACCCAGTACTTC.

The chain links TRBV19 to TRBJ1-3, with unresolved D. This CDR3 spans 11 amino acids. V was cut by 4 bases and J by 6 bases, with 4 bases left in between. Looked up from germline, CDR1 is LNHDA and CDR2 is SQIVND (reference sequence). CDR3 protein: CASSKENTIYF. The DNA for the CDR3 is TGTGCCAGTAGTAAAGAAAACACCATATATTTT.